The 21 T cell receptor beta chains reported below all come from one sample, sequenced in a study of T cell responses to AZD1222 COVID-19 vaccine. Method: immunoSEQ multiplex PCR; TCRdb's copy keeps in-frame clones and lacks some. The table shows over 95,000 clones, with about 83% occurring only once. Source: peripheral blood, taken on day 0 of AZD1222 vaccination. These receptor sequences come from an adult in good health.

The gene calls are TRBV18 and TRBJ1-2; 7 nucleotides agree with TRBD1. Trimming removed 3 bases from V and 4 bases from J; junction bases left unmatched: 5. Germline V gives CDR1 KGHSH, CDR2 LQKENI. The CDR3 contains 14 residues. The DNA of the CDR3 is TGTGCCAGCTCACCCGGAGGGGGCTTCTATGGCTACACCTTC. It yields the protein CASSPGGGFYGYTF.

J is TRBJ1-3 and V is TRBV5-1; D remains unclear. V lost 0 bases, J lost 0 bases, and 7 bases lay in between. The CDR3 is 15 residues long. Per germline, CDR1 SGHRS and CDR2 YFSETQ. The CDR3: CASSLVASSGNTIYF. Written as DNA, the CDR3 is TGCGCCAGCAGCTTGGTAGCCAGCTCTGGAAACACCATATATTTT.

The CDR3 bases are TGTGCCACCTCTAAGGATGGACAGAGACTCAAAGAGCAGTACTTC. Amino acid sequence: CATSKDGQRLKEQYF. The V call is TRBV19, the J call TRBJ2-7; D might be TRBD1 (6 bases). This CDR3 has 15 residues. Trimming stripped 10 bases from V and 7 bases from J, with 26 bases between. Germline assignment: CDR1 LNHDA and CDR2 SQIVND (reference sequence).

As regards this clone: The junction departs from germline at one end; a sequencing error may be responsible. V and J are TRBV6-5 and TRBJ2-1, with D perhaps matching TRBD1 or TRBD2 (6 bases each). CDR1 is MNHEY and CDR2 is SVGAGI in the germline V gene. This CDR3 spans 12 amino acids. The CDR3 spells CASSFFGGSELF. The CDR3 DNA reads as TGTGCCAGCAGTTTCTTCGGGGGCAGTGAGCTCTTC.

The rearrangement links TRBV6-5 to TRBJ2-1; maybe TRBD1 (6 bases). The CDR3 spans 13 residues. CDR1 MNHEY and CDR2 SVGAGI come from the germline V gene. V shed 8 bases and J shed 4 bases, with 12 bases lying between them. The CDR3 spells CASQGQTYNEQFF. The CDR3 DNA is TGTGCCAGCCAGGGACAAACTTACAATGAGCAGTTCTTC.

This clone was seen a single time. This chain uses TRBV6-5 with TRBJ1-1, with a weak D call TRBD1 (5 bases). This CDR3 contains 14 residues. V was trimmed by 2 bases and J by 3 bases, leaving 10 bases between them. The germline gives CDR1 MNHEY, CDR2 SVGAGI. The CDR3 loop reads CASSYEGPYTEAFF. The CDR3 DNA reads as TGTGCCAGCAGTTACGAGGGGCCGTACACTGAAGCTTTCTTT.

This clone was observed a single time. The rearrangement links TRBV27 to TRBJ2-7; 8 bases line up with TRBD2. Per germline, CDR1 MNHEY and CDR2 SMNVEV (reference sequence). The length of the CDR3 is 19 residues. V shed 3 bases and J 1 base; nucleotides not matched to a gene: 17. The CDR3 bases are TGTGCCAGCAGTTTGAGGCAAAACCCGGGACTAGGCCCATCCTACGAGCAGTACTTC. Amino acid sequence: CASSLRQNPGLGPSYEQYF.

The sample holds a few counts of this clone. The J gene is TRBJ1-5, the V gene TRBV28; 8 bases agree with TRBD1. The CDR3 has 14 amino acids. Germline-derived CDR1 and CDR2 are MDHEN and SYDVKM. V dropped 3 bases and J dropped 6; count of bases not matched to a gene: 4. The CDR3 sequence is CASSFRTGRQPQHF. Written as DNA, the CDR3 is TGTGCCAGCAGTTTTAGGACAGGGCGTCAGCCCCAGCATTTT.

This clone was observed a few times. The chain links TRBV28 to TRBJ1-4, with 8 bases aligning to TRBD1. CDR1 MDHEN and CDR2 SYDVKM come from the germline V gene. Trimming cost V 4 bases and J 8 bases; bases outside gene matches: 6. The CDR3 totals 14 residues. The CDR3 DNA sequence: TGTGCCAGCAGTTCGACAGGGGCGAGCGAAAAACTGTTTTTT. It yields the protein CASSSTGASEKLFF.

This clone was observed a single time. V usage is TRBV18 and J usage is TRBJ1-4; D gene ambiguous. Germline V CDR1 and CDR2: KGHSH, LQKENI. The ends were cut back, 6 bases at V and 4 bases at J, with 9 bases in the middle. The length of the CDR3 is 13 residues. The CDR3, as DNA: TGTGCCAGCTCCCTAGACCTTAATGAAAAACTGTTTTTT. Protein: CASSLDLNEKLFF.

This clone was seen only a few times. J is TRBJ2-7 and V is TRBV28; no firm D call. The germline V gene encodes CDR1 MDHEN and CDR2 SYDVKM. The CDR3 has 13 residues. Trimming removed 8 bases from V and 0 bases from J, with 11 bases in between. Written as DNA, the CDR3 is TGTGCCAGCCTCTCGCTGAGCTCCTACGAGCAGTACTTC. Protein product: CASLSLSSYEQYF.

This clone was picked up a small number of times. The chain is built from TRBV5-1 and TRBJ1-1; tentatively, D is TRBD1 (5 bases). The germline V and J ends were trimmed by 3 bases and 3 bases, with 12 bases remaining between them. Germline CDR1 SGHRS, CDR2 YFSETQ. The CDR3 loop spans 14 amino acids. CDR3 amino acids: CASSSLGGDTEAFF. The CDR3 DNA follows: TGCGCCAGCAGCTCGTTGGGAGGGGACACTGAAGCTTTCTTT.

The genes are TRBV5-6 and TRBJ2-7; D is possibly TRBD2 (6 bases). Germline V gene lookup returns CDR1 SGHDT and CDR2 YYEEEE. The CDR3 consists of 15 residues. Between the trimmed V and J ends, which lost 3 bases and 0 bases, there was a span of 13 bases. As DNA, the CDR3 is TGTGCCAGCAGCTGGGGGACTGGAAGCTCCTACGAGCAGTACTTC. This gives the protein CASSWGTGSSYEQYF.

The rearrangement links TRBV6-5 to TRBJ1-2; 7 nucleotides match TRBD1. This CDR3 has 14 residues. Germline-derived CDR1 and CDR2 are MNHEY and SVGAGI. With 6 bases clipped from V and 8 bases from J, the junction kept 12 bases outside the gene matches. The CDR3 DNA follows: TGTGCCAGCAGGCAACTTACAGGGGTCATAGGCTACACCTTC. It encodes CASRQLTGVIGYTF.

This clone was detected only once. The chain has TRBV3-1 (or the pseudogene TRBV3-2) and TRBJ2-2, with D tentatively TRBD2 (5 bases). The CDR3 sequence is 15 residues long. Germline CDR1 LGHDT, CDR2 YNNKEL (reference sequence). V was pared by 1 base and J by 3 bases, with 9 bases between. The CDR3 protein is CASSQVRGHTGELFF. CDR3 sequence (DNA): TGTGCCAGCAGCCAAGTCCGCGGGCACACCGGGGAGCTGTTTTTT.

V is TRBV5-1 and J is TRBJ2-5, with a tentative D call TRBD1 (7 bases). V lost 1 base and J 8 bases, leaving 18 bases between the germline ends. This CDR3 contains 15 residues. Germline V CDR1 and CDR2: SGHRS, YFSETQ. CDR3 in amino acids: CASSLRGVRGDTQYF. DNA of the CDR3: TGCGCCAGCAGCTTGCGGGGCGTCAGGGGGGATACCCAGTACTTC. Combining the CDR3 with reference TRBV5-1 and TRBJ2-5 gives the whole variable domain KAGVTQTPRYLIKTRGQQVTLSCSPISGHRSVSWYQQTPGQGLQFLFEYFSETQRNKGNFPGRFSGRQFSNSRSEMNVSTLELGDSALYLCASSLRGVRGDTQYFGPGTRLLVL.

V and J are TRBV18 and TRBJ1-5; possibly TRBD1 for D (5 bases). From germline, CDR1 is KGHSH and CDR2 LQKENI. The CDR3 covers 15 residues. The ends were cut back, 3 bases at V and 2 bases at J, with 11 bases in the middle. CDR3 protein: CASSPGRDGNQPQHF. In DNA, the CDR3 is TGTGCCAGCTCACCGGGCAGGGATGGCAATCAGCCCCAGCATTTT.

The J gene is TRBJ2-7, the V gene TRBV7-2, with 7 positions matching TRBD1. The CDR3 is 16 amino acids. Germline-derived CDR1 and CDR2 are SGHTA and FQGNSA. Trimming removed 1 base from V and 0 bases from J; junction bases left unmatched: 6. The CDR3 loop is CASSLVGTEPSYEQYF. In DNA form, the CDR3 reads TGTGCCAGCAGCTTAGTTGGGACAGAACCCTCCTACGAGCAGTACTTC.

V usage is TRBV28 and J usage is TRBJ2-4, with TRBD1 matching over 7 bases. The CDR3 consists of 14 residues. Germline V CDR1 and CDR2: MDHEN, SYDVKM. With 10 bases clipped from V and 6 bases from J, the junction kept 12 bases outside the gene matches. CDR3 residues: CATRLRNRGNIQYF. The DNA for the CDR3 is TGTGCCACCCGCCTCCGAAACAGGGGAAACATTCAGTACTTC.

This chain links TRBV7-9 with TRBJ1-2, with D unclear. In germline, CDR1 is SEHNR, CDR2 FQNEAQ (reference sequence). The V end was cut by 5 bases, the J end by 6 bases, with 16 bases between. This CDR3 spans 14 amino acids. This CDR3 is CASSKTTERNGYTF. In DNA, the CDR3 is TGTGCCAGCAGCAAAACAACGGAAAGAAATGGCTACACCTTC.

The V call is TRBV28, the J call TRBJ1-4; tentative D call: TRBD1 (5 bases). Germline-derived CDR1 and CDR2 are MDHEN and SYDVKM. V was shortened by 4 bases and J by 7 bases, with 19 bases between the two germline ends. The CDR3 is made up of 16 amino acids. Written as DNA, the CDR3 is TGTGCCAGCAGTTCCCCGTTTGGGGGGTTGGCTGAAAAACTGTTTTTT. Protein product: CASSSPFGGLAEKLFF.